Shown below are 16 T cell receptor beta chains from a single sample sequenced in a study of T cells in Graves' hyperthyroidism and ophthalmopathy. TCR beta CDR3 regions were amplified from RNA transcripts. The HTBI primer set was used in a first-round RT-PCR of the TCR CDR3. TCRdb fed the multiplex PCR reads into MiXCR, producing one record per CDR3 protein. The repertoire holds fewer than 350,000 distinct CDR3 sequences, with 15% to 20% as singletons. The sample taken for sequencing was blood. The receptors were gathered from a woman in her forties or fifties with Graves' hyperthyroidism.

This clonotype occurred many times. CDR3 sequence (DNA): TGTGCCAGCAGGACCGGGACTAGCGGGAGCGAGCAGTACTTC. This translates into CASRTGTSGSEQYF. The gene calls are TRBV28 and TRBJ2-7; 14 positions agree with TRBD2. Germline V gene sequence: CDR1 MDHEN, CDR2 SYDVKM. The CDR3 is made up of 14 amino acids. J was trimmed by 6 bases and V by 6 bases; bases with no gene match: 4.

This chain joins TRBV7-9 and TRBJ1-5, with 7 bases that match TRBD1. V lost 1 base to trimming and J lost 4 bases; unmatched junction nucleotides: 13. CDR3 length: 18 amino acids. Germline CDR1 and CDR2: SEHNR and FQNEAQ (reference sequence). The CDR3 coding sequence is TGTGCCAGCAGCTTAGTAACAGGGCCCCCACAGGGGAATCAGCCCCAGCATTTT. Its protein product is CASSLVTGPPQGNQPQHF.

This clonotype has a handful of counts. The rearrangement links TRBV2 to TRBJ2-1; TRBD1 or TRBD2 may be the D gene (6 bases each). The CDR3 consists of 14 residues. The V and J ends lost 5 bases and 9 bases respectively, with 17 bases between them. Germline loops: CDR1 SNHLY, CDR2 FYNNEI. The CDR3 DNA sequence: TGTGCCAGCAGTAGGGGGGACCCACTTGGTGAGCAGTTCTTC. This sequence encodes CASSRGDPLGEQFF.

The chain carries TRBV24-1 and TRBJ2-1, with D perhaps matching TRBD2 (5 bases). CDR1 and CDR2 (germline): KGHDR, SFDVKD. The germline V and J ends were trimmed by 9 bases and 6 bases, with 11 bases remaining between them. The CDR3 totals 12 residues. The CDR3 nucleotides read TGTGCCACCGCGGAGGATCCCAATGAGCAGTTCTTC. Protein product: CATAEDPNEQFF.

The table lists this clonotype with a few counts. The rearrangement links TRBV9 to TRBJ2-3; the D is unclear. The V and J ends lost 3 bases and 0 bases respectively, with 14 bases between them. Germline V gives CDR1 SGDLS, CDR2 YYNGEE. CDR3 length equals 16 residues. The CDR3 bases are TGTGCCAGCAGCGCACAAGGGCGCGCTAGCACAGATACGCAGTATTTT. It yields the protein CASSAQGRASTDTQYF.

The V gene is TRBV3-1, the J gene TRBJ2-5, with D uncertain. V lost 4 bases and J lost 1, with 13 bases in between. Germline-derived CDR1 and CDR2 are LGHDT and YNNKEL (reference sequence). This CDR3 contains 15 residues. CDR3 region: CASSPLASFQETQYF. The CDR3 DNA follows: TGTGCCAGCAGCCCACTTGCAAGTTTCCAAGAGACCCAGTACTTC.

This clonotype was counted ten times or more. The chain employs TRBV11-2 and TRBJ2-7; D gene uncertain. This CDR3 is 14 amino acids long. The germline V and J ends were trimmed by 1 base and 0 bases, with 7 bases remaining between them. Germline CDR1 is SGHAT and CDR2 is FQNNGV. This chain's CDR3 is CASSLAGSSYEQYV. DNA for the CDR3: TGTGCCAGCAGCTTAGCAGGCAGCTCCTACGAGCAGTACGTC.

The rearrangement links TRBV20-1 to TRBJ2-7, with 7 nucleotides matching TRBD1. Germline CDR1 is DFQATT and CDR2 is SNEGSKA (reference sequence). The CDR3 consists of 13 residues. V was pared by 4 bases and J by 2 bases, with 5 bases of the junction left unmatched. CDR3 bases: TGCAGTGCTATATCGGGACAGACCTACGAGCAGTACGTC. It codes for CSAISGQTYEQYV.

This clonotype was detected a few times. CDR3 in amino acids: CASSFSGTGDEQYF. The CDR3 nucleotides are TGCGCCAGCAGCTTTTCCGGGACAGGGGACGAGCAGTACTTC. The V and J genes are TRBV5-1 and TRBJ2-7, with 10 bases lining up with TRBD1. The CDR3 is 14 residues long. In germline, CDR1 is SGHRS, CDR2 YFSETQ. The V segment lost 2 bases and the J segment 5 bases; nucleotides outside the gene matches: 4.

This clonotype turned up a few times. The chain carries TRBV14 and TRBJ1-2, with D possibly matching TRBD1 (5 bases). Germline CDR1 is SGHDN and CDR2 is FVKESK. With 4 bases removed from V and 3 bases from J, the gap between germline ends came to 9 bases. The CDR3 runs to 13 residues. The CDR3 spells CASSRGEDYGYTF. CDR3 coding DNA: TGTGCCAGCAGCCGGGGCGAAGACTATGGCTACACCTTC.

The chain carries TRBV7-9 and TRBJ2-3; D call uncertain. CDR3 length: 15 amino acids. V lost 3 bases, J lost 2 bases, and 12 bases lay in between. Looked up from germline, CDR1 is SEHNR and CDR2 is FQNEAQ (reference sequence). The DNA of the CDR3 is TGTGCCAGCAGCTTTACGAGCGCCTTCACAGATACGCAGTATTTT. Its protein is CASSFTSAFTDTQYF.

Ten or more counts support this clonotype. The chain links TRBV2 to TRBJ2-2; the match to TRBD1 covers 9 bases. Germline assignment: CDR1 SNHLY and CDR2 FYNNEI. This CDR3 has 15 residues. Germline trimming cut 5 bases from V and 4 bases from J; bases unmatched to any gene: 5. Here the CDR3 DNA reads TGTGCCAGCAGTTCACAGGGGGCTAGCACCGGGGAGCTGTTTTTT. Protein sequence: CASSSQGASTGELFF.

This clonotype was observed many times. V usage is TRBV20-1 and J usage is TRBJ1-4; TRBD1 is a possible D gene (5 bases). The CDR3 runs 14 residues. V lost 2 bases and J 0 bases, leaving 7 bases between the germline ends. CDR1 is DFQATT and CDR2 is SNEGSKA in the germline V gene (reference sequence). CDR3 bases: TGCAGTGCTAGAAAACAGGCAACTAATGAAAAACTGTTTTTT. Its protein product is CSARKQATNEKLFF.

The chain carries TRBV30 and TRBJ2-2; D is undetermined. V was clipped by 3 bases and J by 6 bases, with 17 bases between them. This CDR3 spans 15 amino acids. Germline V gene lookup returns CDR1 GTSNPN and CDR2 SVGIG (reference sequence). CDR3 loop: CAWSELGAQSGELFF. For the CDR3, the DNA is TGTGCCTGGAGCGAGCTCGGAGCCCAATCCGGGGAGCTGTTTTTT. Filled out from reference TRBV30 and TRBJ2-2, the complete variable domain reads SQTIHQWPATLVQPVGSPLSLECTVEGTSNPNLYWYRQAAGRGLQLLFYSVGIGQISSEVPQNLSASRPQDRQFILSSKKLLLSDSGFYLCAWSELGAQSGELFFGEGSRLTVL.

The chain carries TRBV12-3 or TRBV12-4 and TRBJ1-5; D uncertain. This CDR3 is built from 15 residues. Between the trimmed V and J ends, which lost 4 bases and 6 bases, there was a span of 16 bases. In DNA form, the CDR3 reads TGTGCCAGCAGTTCTATAGGACCATTTATTCAGCCCCAGCATTTT. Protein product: CASSSIGPFIQPQHF.

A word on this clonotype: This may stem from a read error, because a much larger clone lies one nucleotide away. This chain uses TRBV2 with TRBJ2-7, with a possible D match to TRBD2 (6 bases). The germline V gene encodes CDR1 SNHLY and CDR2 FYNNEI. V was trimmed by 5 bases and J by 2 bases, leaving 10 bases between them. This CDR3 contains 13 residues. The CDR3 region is CASSQRLAYEQYV. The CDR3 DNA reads TGTGCCAGCAGTCAAAGACTAGCCTACGAGCAGTACGTC.